The entry below gives a single T cell receptor beta chain sequence along with its context. A much larger clone is a single base away; this may be a read error. The sample comes from a study of blood T cells in healthy people across ages. The V gene lost 3 bases and the J gene lost 13 bases, with 19 bases spanning the gap. This CDR3 contains 14 residues. The germline V gene encodes CDR1 MNHNY and CDR2 SVGAGI (reference sequence). A sample-barcoded 5' primer and a J-beta primer mix were used in a second PCR of about 7 to 11 cycles. TCRdb re-called the 5' RACE reads with MiXCR, one entry per CDR3 protein. This sample carries about 700,000 distinct CDR3 sequences, 32% of them seen once, and the ten largest clones take approximately 15%.

The source material was blood. V gene TRBV6-6 combines with J gene TRBJ2-1, with D maybe TRBD2 (6 bases). This receptor was obtained from a woman of 80 years or more in good health. The CDR3 coding sequence is TGTGCCAGCAGTTATGGAGGGTGGCAAGAGACCCAGTTCTTC. Encoded protein: CASSYGGWQETQFF.